Following are 24 T cell receptor beta chains from one sample sequenced in a study of blood T cell repertoires in COVID-19. Clones were read by immunoSEQ multiplex PCR, and TCRdb kept only the in-frame ones, dropping some. This sample carries more than 150,000 clones, approximately 85% of them seen once, and the ten largest clones take roughly 9.8%. Sequences were obtained from peripheral blood. All receptors derive from a woman of 80 years or more with acute or convalescent COVID-19.

The genes are TRBV21-1 and TRBJ2-5; no DNA check was done on the table's D call, TRBD1. TRBV21-1 is assigned pseudogene status. This CDR3 has 13 amino acids. The CDR3 sequence: CASSKDRDETQYF. The CDR3 nucleotides read TGTGCCAGCAGCAAGGACAGGGACGAGACCCAGTACTTC.

The genes are TRBV5-6 and TRBJ1-1, with D uncertain. This CDR3 spans 12 amino acids. Trimming stripped 0 bases from V and 6 bases from J, with 6 bases between. Germline V gives CDR1 SGHDT, CDR2 YYEEEE. CDR3 nucleotide sequence: TGTGCCAGCAGCTTGGACAGATCTGAAGCTTTCTTT. Translating it yields CASSLDRSEAFF.

The CDR3, as DNA: TGTGCCAGCAGTTACTCGGGACTCCAAGAGACCCAGTACTTC. Protein product: CASSYSGLQETQYF. The genes are TRBV6-6 and TRBJ2-5; D possibly corresponds to TRBD2 (6 bases). The germline V gene has CDR1 MNHNY and CDR2 SVGAGI (reference sequence). Trimming took off 0 bases at V and 1 base at J, with 6 bases between the two ends. The CDR3 sequence is 14 residues long.

The V call is TRBV7-2, the J call TRBJ2-3; TRBD1 agrees at 9 bases. After removal of 5 bases from V and 7 bases from J, the junction contained 7 bases not matched to a gene. CDR1 is SGHTA and CDR2 is FQGNSA in the germline V gene. The CDR3 is 14 residues long. The CDR3 DNA reads TGTGCCAGCAGCACAAGTAACAGGGGGCATACGCAGTATTTT. This gives the protein CASSTSNRGHTQYF.

The chain carries TRBV10-3 and TRBJ2-3; 8 nucleotides align to TRBD2. Trimming removed 4 bases from V and 4 bases from J; junction bases left unmatched: 16. CDR1 ENHRY and CDR2 SYGVKD come from the germline V gene. The CDR3 loop spans 18 amino acids. The CDR3 reads CAISADRGREAPPDTQYF. For the CDR3, the DNA is TGTGCCATCAGTGCTGACCGTGGGCGGGAGGCCCCCCCAGATACGCAGTATTTT.

This clone came up once. This chain links TRBV3-1 (or the pseudogene TRBV3-2) with TRBJ1-6; 8 bases align to TRBD1. J lost 10 bases, V lost 8 bases, and 13 bases had no gene match. From germline, CDR1 is LGHDT and CDR2 YNNKEL (reference sequence). The CDR3 runs 15 residues. The CDR3 loop reads CASGTGQVKGSPLHF. In DNA, the CDR3 is TGTGCCAGCGGAACGGGACAGGTAAAAGGCTCACCCCTCCACTTT.

V and J are TRBV10-3 and TRBJ2-5; 7 bases line up with TRBD2. This CDR3 region has 14 residues. Germline CDR1 and CDR2: ENHRY and SYGVKD. Trimming took 5 bases from V and 2 from J; bases not matched to a gene: 5. The CDR3 sequence is CAISSSGAQETQYF. DNA of the CDR3: TGTGCCATCAGTTCTAGCGGAGCTCAAGAGACCCAGTACTTC.

This clone was observed once. This sequence joins TRBV5-4 and TRBJ2-1; 12 nucleotides agree with TRBD2. Germline-derived CDR1 and CDR2 are SGHNT and YYREEE (reference sequence). The CDR3 is 17 residues long. Trimming removed 0 bases from V and 4 bases from J; junction bases left unmatched: 5. In DNA, the CDR3 is TGTGCCAGCAGCTTGGCCGGCGGACTAGCGGGATACAATGAGCAGTTCTTC. As protein: CASSLAGGLAGYNEQFF.

The rearrangement links TRBV6-4 to TRBJ2-2, with 11 nucleotides matching TRBD2. The CDR3 consists of 17 residues. Germline CDR1 MRHNA, CDR2 SNTAGT. V dropped 3 bases and J dropped 6; count of bases not matched to a gene: 9. CDR3 region: CASSEVAGGANAGELFF. The CDR3 DNA reads as TGTGCCAGCAGTGAAGTAGCGGGAGGGGCAAACGCCGGGGAGCTGTTTTTT.

V usage is TRBV5-1 and J usage is TRBJ2-2, with 12 nucleotides matching TRBD2. J gave up 1 base and V 6 bases, and 4 bases lay outside the gene matches. CDR3 length: 16 residues. Germline loops: CDR1 SGHRS, CDR2 YFSETQ. The CDR3 nucleotides are TGCGCCAGCAACCCACTAGCGGGGGGGAACACCGGGGAGCTGTTTTTT. This encodes CASNPLAGGNTGELFF.

This chain links TRBV5-1 with TRBJ2-1, with 13 bases lining up with TRBD2. Germline-derived CDR1 and CDR2 are SGHRS and YFSETQ. The ends lost 4 bases at V and 4 bases at J; junction bases unmatched: 5. The CDR3 contains 16 residues. CDR3 DNA sequence: TGCGCCAGCAGCCCGGGGGGACTAGCGGGGTACAATGAGCAGTTCTTC. Its translation is CASSPGGLAGYNEQFF.

The rearrangement joins TRBV6-5 to TRBJ1-2, with 9 bases lining up with TRBD1. CDR1 is MNHEY and CDR2 is SVGAGI in the germline V gene. The CDR3 length is 15 residues. The V segment lost 6 bases and the J segment 7 bases; nucleotides outside the gene matches: 12. The CDR3 region is CASRESGTGPVGYTF. The DNA of the CDR3 is TGTGCCAGCAGAGAGTCCGGGACAGGGCCTGTTGGCTACACCTTC.

V usage is TRBV18 and J usage is TRBJ2-5; 10 nucleotides match TRBD2. This CDR3 contains 16 residues. The germline CDR1 and CDR2 sequences are KGHSH and LQKENI. V was pared by 1 base and J by 4 bases, with 6 bases of the junction left unmatched. The CDR3 sequence: CASSPQSGGAGETQYF. The DNA for the CDR3 is TGTGCCAGCTCACCACAGAGCGGGGGGGCAGGAGAGACCCAGTACTTC.

The rearrangement joins TRBV6-6 to TRBJ1-1; the D is unclear. Per the germline V gene, CDR1 is MNHNY and CDR2 is SVGAGI (reference sequence). V lost 7 bases and J lost 10, with 16 bases in between. This CDR3 has 12 residues. The CDR3 DNA sequence: TGTGCCAGCAACCGGAGCCCAGAAAGAGCTTTCTTT. Its translation: CASNRSPERAFF.

This chain links TRBV28 with TRBJ2-5; the match to TRBD1 covers 9 bases. V lost 2 bases, J lost 3 bases, and 7 bases stayed unmatched. The CDR3 is made up of 16 amino acids. Germline V gives CDR1 MDHEN, CDR2 SYDVKM. The DNA for the CDR3 is TGTGCCAGCAGTTTAGGGACAGGGCGGTTAGAAGAGACCCAGTACTTC. This gives the protein CASSLGTGRLEETQYF.

The chain is built from TRBV21-1 and TRBJ2-3; TRBD2 is the table's D call, not checked against the DNA. TRBV21-1 is assigned pseudogene status. CDR3 length equals 20 residues. CDR3 sequence: CASSKRFVGWRGLLTDTQYF. The CDR3 DNA reads as TGTGCCAGCAGCAAAAGGTTTGTCGGATGGCGGGGGCTCCTCACAGATACGCAGTATTTT.

The V call is TRBV9, the J call TRBJ1-2, with TRBD1 identical over 9 bases. The CDR3 loop spans 17 amino acids. Losses at the gene ends were 5 bases for V and 0 bases for J; bases not matched to a gene: 11. Germline-derived CDR1 and CDR2 are SGDLS and YYNGEE. The CDR3 nucleotides read TGTGCCAGCAGTACAGGGGACAGGGTGATTCCTAACTATGGCTACACCTTC. This gives the protein CASSTGDRVIPNYGYTF.

The V call is TRBV19, the J call TRBJ1-3, with D unresolved. V lost 6 bases and J 0 bases, leaving 9 bases between the germline ends. This CDR3 region has 14 residues. CDR1 is LNHDA, CDR2 SQIVND, per germline (reference sequence). The CDR3: CASRVTFSGNTIYF. CDR3 sequence (DNA): TGTGCCAGTAGGGTTACTTTCTCTGGAAACACCATATATTTT.

This chain links TRBV18 with TRBJ2-7, with D possibly being TRBD1 (5 bases). The CDR3 is 15 amino acids. Germline V lookup: CDR1 KGHSH, CDR2 LQKENI. V was shortened by 3 bases and J by 0 bases, with 12 bases between the two germline ends. CDR3 sequence: CASSPGQGASYEQYF. Written as DNA, the CDR3 is TGTGCCAGCTCACCGGGGCAGGGTGCCTCCTACGAGCAGTACTTC.

V gene TRBV29-1 combines with J gene TRBJ2-5; TRBD1 agrees at 7 bases. This CDR3 contains 13 residues. CDR1 SQVTM and CDR2 ANQGSEA come from the germline V gene. Losses at the gene ends were 4 bases for V and 3 bases for J; bases not matched to a gene: 5. Here the CDR3 DNA reads TGCAGCGTTGCACAGGGGCGGGAAGAGACCCAGTACTTC. As protein: CSVAQGREETQYF.

The rearrangement joins TRBV5-6 to TRBJ2-6; D perhaps matches TRBD1 (5 bases). This CDR3 has 16 amino acids. Germline V CDR1 and CDR2: SGHDT, YYEEEE. The V end was cut by 1 base, the J end by 3 bases, with 11 bases between. The DNA of the CDR3 is TGTGCCAGCAGCTTGTTGGTCAGGGATGGGGCCAACGTCCTGACTTTC. It codes for CASSLLVRDGANVLTF.

The chain carries TRBV2 and TRBJ2-1; maybe TRBD1 (6 bases). V gave up 5 bases and J gave up 7 bases, with 15 bases separating them. CDR1 and CDR2 from the germline V gene are SNHLY and FYNNEI. This CDR3 region has 14 residues. The CDR3 here is CASSPRTARNEQFF. For the CDR3, the DNA is TGTGCCAGCAGTCCGCGGACAGCAAGGAATGAGCAGTTCTTC.

The chain employs TRBV21-1 and TRBJ1-3. TRBV21-1 is a pseudogene. This CDR3 region has 20 residues. The CDR3 loop is CASSKGGNWKKDGAGNTIYF. Here the CDR3 DNA reads TGTGCCAGCAGCAAAGGCGGGAATTGGAAAAAAGATGGAGCTGGAAACACCATATATTTT.

This rearrangement joins TRBV6-5 to TRBJ2-7, with 10 bases identical to TRBD2. Trimming at V came to 5 bases and at J to 5 bases, leaving 9 bases not matched to a gene. CDR1 is MNHEY and CDR2 is SVGAGI in the germline V gene. This CDR3 is built from 15 residues. CDR3 nucleotide sequence: TGTGCCAGCAGTCCAGCCGGGACTAGCGAAGACGAGCAGTACTTC. Protein product: CASSPAGTSEDEQYF.